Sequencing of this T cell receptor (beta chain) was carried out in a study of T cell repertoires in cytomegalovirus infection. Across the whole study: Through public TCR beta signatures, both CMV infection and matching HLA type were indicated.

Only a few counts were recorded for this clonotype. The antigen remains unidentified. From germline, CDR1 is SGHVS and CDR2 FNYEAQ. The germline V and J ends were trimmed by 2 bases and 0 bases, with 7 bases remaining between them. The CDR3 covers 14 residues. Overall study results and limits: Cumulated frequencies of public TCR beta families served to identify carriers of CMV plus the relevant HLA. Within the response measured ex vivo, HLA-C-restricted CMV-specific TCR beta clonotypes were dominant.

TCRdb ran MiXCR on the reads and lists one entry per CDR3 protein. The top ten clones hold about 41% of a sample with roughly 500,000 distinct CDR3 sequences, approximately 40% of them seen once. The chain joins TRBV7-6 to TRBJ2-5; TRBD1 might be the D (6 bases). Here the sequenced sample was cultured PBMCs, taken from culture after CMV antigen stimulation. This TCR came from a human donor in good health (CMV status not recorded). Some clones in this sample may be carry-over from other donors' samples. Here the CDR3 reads CASSLSGDQETQYF. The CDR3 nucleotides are TGTGCCAGCAGCTTATCAGGGGACCAAGAGACCCAGTACTTC.